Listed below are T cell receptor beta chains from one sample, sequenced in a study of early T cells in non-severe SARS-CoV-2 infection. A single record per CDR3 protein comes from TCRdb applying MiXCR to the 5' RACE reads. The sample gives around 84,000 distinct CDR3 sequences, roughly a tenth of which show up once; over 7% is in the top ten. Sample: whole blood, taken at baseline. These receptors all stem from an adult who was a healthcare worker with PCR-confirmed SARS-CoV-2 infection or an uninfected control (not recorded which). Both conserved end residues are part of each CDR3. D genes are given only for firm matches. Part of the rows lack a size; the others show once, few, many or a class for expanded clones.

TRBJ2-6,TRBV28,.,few,CASSPNRAGANVLTF,TGTGCCAGCAGCCCAAACAGGGCCGGGGCCAACGTCCTGACTTTC
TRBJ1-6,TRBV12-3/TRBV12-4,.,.,CASSGGGQGYGSPLHF,TGTGCCAGCAGTGGCGGAGGGCAAGGGTACGGTTCACCCCTCCACTTT
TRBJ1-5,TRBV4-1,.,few,CASSQDWAGGNQPQHF,TGCGCCAGCAGCCAAGACTGGGCAGGGGGCAATCAGCCCCAGCATTTT
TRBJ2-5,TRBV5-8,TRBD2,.,CASSTGTSGLVTQYF,TGTGCCAGCAGCACTGGGACTAGCGGTCTTGTGACCCAGTACTTC
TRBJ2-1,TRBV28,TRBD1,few,CASSSPPGTGRHEQFF,TGTGCCAGCAGTTCTCCTCCCGGGACAGGGAGGCATGAGCAGTTCTTC
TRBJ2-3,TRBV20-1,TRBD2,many,CSAKGLAEDTQYF,TGCAGTGCTAAGGGACTAGCGGAAGATACGCAGTATTTT
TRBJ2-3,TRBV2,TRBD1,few,CASSGQGDTDTQYF,TGTGCCAGCAGCGGACAGGGGGATACAGATACGCAGTATTTT
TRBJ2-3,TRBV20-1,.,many,CSDSGAMDTQYF,TGCAGTGATTCGGGAGCGATGGATACGCAGTATTTT
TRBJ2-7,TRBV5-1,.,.,CASSPDSVGINEQYF,TGCGCCAGCAGCCCGGACAGCGTAGGGATCAACGAGCAGTACTTC
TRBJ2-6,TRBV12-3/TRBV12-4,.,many,CASSFGAANVLTF,TGTGCCAGCAGTTTCGGTGCGGCCAACGTCCTGACTTTC
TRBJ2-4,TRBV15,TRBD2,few,CATSRRLARPSNIQYF,TGTGCCACCAGCAGGAGACTAGCCAGACCTTCCAACATTCAGTACTTC
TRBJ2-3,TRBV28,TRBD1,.,CASSLTGRGPSDTQYF,TGTGCCAGCAGTTTGACCGGCAGGGGGCCTTCAGATACGCAGTATTTT
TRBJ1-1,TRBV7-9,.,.,CASSLEGLGEAFF,TGTGCCAGCAGCTTAGAGGGTTTGGGGGAAGCTTTCTTT
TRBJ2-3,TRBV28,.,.,CASSLSTTTDTQYF,TGTGCCAGCAGTTTATCTACTACCACAGATACGCAGTATTTT
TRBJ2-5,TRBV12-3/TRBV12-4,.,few,CASSLGEQETQYF,TGTGCCAGCAGTTTAGGAGAGCAAGAGACCCAGTACTTC
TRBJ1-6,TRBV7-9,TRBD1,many,CASSLQGPPFPLHF,TGTGCCAGCAGCCTACAGGGGCCTCCTTTTCCCCTCCACTTT
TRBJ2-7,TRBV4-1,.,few,CASRQGTIDYEQYF,TGCGCCAGCAGGCAAGGTACGATAGACTACGAGCAGTACTTC
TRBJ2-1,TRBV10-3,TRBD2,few,CAIRPLAGEQFF,TGTGCCATCAGACCACTAGCGGGAGAGCAGTTCTTC
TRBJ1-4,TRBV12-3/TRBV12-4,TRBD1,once,CASSGTGGSEKLFF,TGTGCCAGCAGTGGGACAGGGGGAAGTGAAAAACTGTTTTTT
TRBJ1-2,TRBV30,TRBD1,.,CAWSFTGDGYTF,TGTGCCTGGAGTTTCACAGGGGATGGCTACACCTTC
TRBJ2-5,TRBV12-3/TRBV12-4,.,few,CASTPALVARETQYF,TGTGCCAGCACTCCCGCTTTGGTAGCCAGAGAGACCCAGTACTTC
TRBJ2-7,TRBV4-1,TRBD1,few,CASSQVRGQGAYEQYF,TGCGCCAGCAGCCAAGTGAGGGGACAGGGGGCCTACGAGCAGTACTTC
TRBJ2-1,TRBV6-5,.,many,CASSYSLLNEQFF,TGTGCCAGCAGTTACTCGCTCCTTAATGAGCAGTTCTTC
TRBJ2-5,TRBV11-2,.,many,CASSWDPEETQYF,TGTGCCAGCAGCTGGGATCCCGAAGAGACCCAGTACTTC
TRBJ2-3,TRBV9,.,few,CASSVESRTITDTQYF,TGTGCCAGCAGCGTAGAAAGCCGTACTATCACAGATACGCAGTATTTT
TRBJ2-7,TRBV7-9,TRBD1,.,CASSWGQGNEQYF,TGTGCCAGCAGCTGGGGACAGGGTAACGAGCAGTACTTC
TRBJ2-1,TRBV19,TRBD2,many,CASRSGRAVSEQFF,TGTGCCAGTAGGAGCGGGAGGGCCGTGAGCGAGCAGTTCTTC
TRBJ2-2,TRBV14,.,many,CASSQDNWGDPQLFF,TGTGCCAGCAGCCAAGATAATTGGGGAGACCCTCAGCTGTTTTTT
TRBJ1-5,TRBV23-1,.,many,CASSQSEGRLNQPQHF,TGCGCCAGCAGTCAATCCGAGGGCAGACTCAATCAGCCCCAGCATTTT
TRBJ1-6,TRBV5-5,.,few,CASSKTGQYNSPLHF,TGTGCCAGCAGCAAAACCGGACAGTATAATTCACCCCTCCACTTT
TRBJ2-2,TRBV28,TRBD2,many,CASSYGRASGELFF,TGTGCCAGCAGTTACGGGAGGGCCTCCGGGGAGCTGTTTTTT
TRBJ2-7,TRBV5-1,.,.,CASSYPPRPEQYF,TGCGCCAGCAGCTATCCCCCTCGGCCCGAGCAGTACTTC
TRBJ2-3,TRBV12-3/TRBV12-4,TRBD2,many,CASSHRLAVSTDTQYF,TGTGCCAGCAGTCACCGACTAGCGGTTAGCACAGATACGCAGTATTTT
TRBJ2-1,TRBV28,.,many,CASSRSGSFNEQFF,TGTGCCAGCAGCCGATCCGGGAGTTTCAATGAGCAGTTCTTC
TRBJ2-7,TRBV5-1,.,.,CASSTSTGTPFIAYEQYF,TGCGCCAGCAGCACCTCGACCGGGACCCCTTTCATTGCCTACGAGCAGTACTTC
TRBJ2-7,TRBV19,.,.,CASSPTTGISFEQYF,TGTGCCAGTAGTCCGACGACCGGGATCTCCTTCGAGCAGTACTTC
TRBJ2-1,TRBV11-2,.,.,CASSLALGGDEQFF,TGTGCCAGCAGCTTAGCCCTAGGCGGCGATGAGCAGTTCTTC
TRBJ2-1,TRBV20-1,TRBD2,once,CSALLAGVDEQFF,TGCAGTGCACTCCTAGCGGGAGTTGATGAGCAGTTCTTC
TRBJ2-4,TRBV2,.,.,CASGSREPRGIQYF,TGTGCCAGCGGTAGCCGGGAGCCTAGGGGCATTCAGTACTTC
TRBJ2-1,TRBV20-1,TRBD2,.,CSASGRYKKSSYNEQFF,TGCAGTGCTAGCGGGAGGTATAAAAAGAGCTCCTACAATGAGCAGTTCTTC
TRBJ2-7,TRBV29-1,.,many,CSVPGTSGEQYF,TGCAGCGTTCCCGGGACTTCGGGAGAGCAGTACTTC
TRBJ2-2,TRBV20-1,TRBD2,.,CSARYSGRDTGELFF,TGCAGTGCTCGGTATAGCGGGAGGGACACCGGGGAGCTGTTTTTT
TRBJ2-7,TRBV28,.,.,CASSFGTLEQYF,TGTGCCAGCAGTTTTGGGACACTCGAGCAGTACTTC
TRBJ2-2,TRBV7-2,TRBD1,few,CASSLQGAAGELFF,TGTGCCAGCAGCTTGCAGGGGGCCGCCGGGGAGCTGTTTTTT
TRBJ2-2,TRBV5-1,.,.,CASSPFDVRTGELFF,TGCGCCAGCAGCCCCTTCGATGTGAGAACCGGGGAGCTGTTTTTT
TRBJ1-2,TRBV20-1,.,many,CSARAPGRAYGYTF,TGCAGTGCTAGAGCCCCGGGGAGGGCCTATGGCTACACCTTC
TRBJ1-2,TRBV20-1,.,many,CSAGFSGNYGYTF,TGCAGTGCCGGGTTTAGCGGAAACTATGGCTACACCTTC
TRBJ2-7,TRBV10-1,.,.,CASSEGLAHEQYF,TGCGCCAGCAGTGAGGGCCTAGCCCACGAGCAGTACTTC
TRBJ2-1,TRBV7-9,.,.,CASGQLRDMPFF,TGTGCCAGCGGACAACTCCGGGACATGCCGTTCTTC
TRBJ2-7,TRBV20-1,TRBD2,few,CSVRRESSYEQYF,TGCAGTGTTAGGCGGGAGAGCTCCTACGAGCAGTACTTC
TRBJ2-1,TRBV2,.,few,CASSEVVIEQFF,TGTGCCAGCAGTGAAGTAGTGATTGAGCAGTTCTTC
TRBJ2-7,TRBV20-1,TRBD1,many,CSRQGNSYEQYF,TGCAGCCGACAGGGAAATTCCTACGAGCAGTACTTC
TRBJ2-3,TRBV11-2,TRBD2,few,CASNQAGENTQYF,TGTGCCAGCAATCAAGCGGGAGAAAATACGCAGTATTTT
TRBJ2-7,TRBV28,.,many,CASSLYYEQYF,TGTGCCAGCAGCTTATACTACGAGCAGTACTTC
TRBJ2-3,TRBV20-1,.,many,CSAVTRGPTDTQYF,TGCAGTGCCGTCACCAGGGGCCCCACAGATACGCAGTATTTT